Below are 30 T cell receptor beta chains sequenced from a single sample in a study of T cell changes during pregnancy in multiple sclerosis. The repertoire was sequenced with immunoSEQ multiplex PCR; TCRdb's copy has only in-frame clones and lacks some. Here the sample spans 45,000 or so clones, approximately 90% being singletons. The sequenced material came from PBMCs (not recorded whether the cells were cultured). The receptors were gathered from a female donor with multiple sclerosis, enrolled in a pregnancy study.

This sequence joins TRBV25-1 and TRBJ1-1; possibly TRBD1 for D (5 bases). V shed 6 bases and J shed 5 bases, with 22 bases lying between them. The CDR3 length is 16 residues. Germline V lookup: CDR1 MGHDK, CDR2 SYGVNS. As DNA, the CDR3 is TGTGCCAGCAGAGGTCAAGGGAGGGGATCGGAAACTGAAGCTTTCTTT. Translated, it gives CASRGQGRGSETEAFF.

V and J are TRBV28 and TRBJ2-7, with TRBD2 matching over 8 bases. The CDR3 consists of 14 residues. The germline V gene has CDR1 MDHEN and CDR2 SYDVKM. Trimming at V came to 6 bases and at J to 4 bases, leaving 8 bases not matched to a gene. DNA for the CDR3: TGTGCCAGCAGGCTCGGGAGGGGCCTGTACGAGCAGTACTTC. The encoded protein is CASRLGRGLYEQYF.

The CDR3 region has the DNA TGTGCCAGCAGGCTCCTTAGGGATACGCAGTATTTT. Amino acids: CASRLLRDTQYF. The chain is built from TRBV6-1 and TRBJ2-3; D is uncertain. The germline V and J ends were trimmed by 6 bases and 6 bases, with 10 bases remaining between them. Germline V gene data show CDR1 as MNHNS and CDR2 as SASEGT. CDR3 size: 12 residues.

The V gene is TRBV5-4, the J gene TRBJ1-2; weak D call: TRBD1 (5 bases). CDR3 length: 14 amino acids. Trimming stripped 2 bases from V and 2 bases from J, with 10 bases between. The germline CDR1 and CDR2 sequences are SGHNT and YYREEE (reference sequence). The CDR3 here is CASSFVGQNYGYTF. For the CDR3, the DNA is TGTGCCAGCAGCTTCGTTGGACAAAACTATGGCTACACCTTC.

The genes are TRBV19 and TRBJ1-3; 7 nucleotides line up with TRBD1. CDR1 LNHDA and CDR2 SQIVND come from the germline V gene (reference sequence). V gave up 5 bases and J gave up 2 bases; unmatched junction bases: 6. The CDR3 sequence is 15 residues long. The CDR3 region is CASSAGTEAGNTIYF. The DNA for the CDR3 is TGTGCCAGTAGTGCTGGGACAGAAGCTGGAAACACCATATATTTT.

The V gene is TRBV15, the J gene TRBJ1-4; tentative D call: TRBD1 (5 bases). Trimming stripped 0 bases from V and 6 bases from J, with 14 bases between. The CDR3 is made up of 16 amino acids. The germline V gene has CDR1 LNHNV and CDR2 YYDKDF (reference sequence). CDR3 bases: TGTGCCACCAGCAGAGATGTTGAGGGGAAGGATGAAAAACTGTTTTTT. Its protein product is CATSRDVEGKDEKLFF.

The rearrangement uses TRBV4-2 and TRBJ2-2; 9 bases fit TRBD2. V gave up 4 bases and J gave up 4 bases; unmatched junction bases: 13. Germline V gene lookup returns CDR1 LGHNA and CDR2 YNFKEQ. The CDR3 spans 18 residues. The CDR3 spells CASSRLTSGGEGTGELFF. The DNA of the CDR3 is TGTGCCAGCAGCCGCCTGACTAGCGGAGGGGAGGGCACCGGGGAGCTGTTTTTT.

This chain joins TRBV28 and TRBJ2-5; 7 bases match TRBD2. With V trimmed by 3 bases and J by 5 bases, 12 bases remained unmatched. This CDR3 is built from 16 residues. Germline V lookup: CDR1 MDHEN, CDR2 SYDVKM. CDR3 loop: CASSFHMGEGLETQYF. The CDR3 DNA sequence: TGTGCCAGCAGTTTCCACATGGGGGAGGGCCTTGAGACCCAGTACTTC.

The genes are TRBV11-2 and TRBJ1-5; D is undetermined. The CDR3 spans 16 residues. V gave up 5 bases and J gave up 2 bases, with 16 bases separating them. Germline-derived CDR1 and CDR2 are SGHAT and FQNNGV. CDR3 protein: CASSPVRRVGNQPQHF. The CDR3 region has the DNA TGTGCCAGCAGCCCAGTGAGGCGCGTTGGCAATCAGCCCCAGCATTTT.

V gene TRBV6-5 combines with J gene TRBJ2-7; no clear D gene. The CDR3 length is 14 residues. Trimming removed 0 bases at V and 3 bases at J, with 9 bases between. Germline CDR1 and CDR2: MNHEY and SVGAGI. Written as DNA, the CDR3 is TGTGCCAGCAGTTACTCCCGGCTTGTCTACGAGCAGTACTTC. Translated, it gives CASSYSRLVYEQYF.

The chain uses TRBV11-3 and TRBJ2-5; D not resolved. The better agreement between TRBJ2-7 and the DNA end casts doubt on the J call. The CDR3 is made up of 14 amino acids. CDR1 is SGHNT, CDR2 YENEEA, per germline. CDR3 DNA sequence: TGTGCCAGCAGCTTAAACGGCCCAGACTACGAGCAGTACTTC. It yields the protein CASSLNGPDYEQYF.

V gene TRBV5-6 combines with J gene TRBJ2-1, with TRBD2 identical over 7 bases. CDR3 length: 15 residues. Germline values: CDR1 SGHDT, CDR2 YYEEEE. The V gene end was trimmed by 4 bases and the J gene end by 1 base; junction bases not matched to a gene: 5. CDR3 nucleotide sequence: TGTGCCAGCAGCAGGGACTATTTTTCCTACAATGAGCAGTTCTTC. It specifies CASSRDYFSYNEQFF.

This clone was recorded only once. The chain recombines TRBV27 with TRBJ2-1; 10 bases are a match to TRBD2. CDR3 length: 17 residues. The junction had 9 bases not matched to a gene; V was cut back by 3 bases and J by 4 bases. Germline CDR1 and CDR2: MNHEY and SMNVEV (reference sequence). The CDR3: CASSFSRLAGGYNEQFF. In DNA, the CDR3 is TGTGCCAGCAGTTTTTCTAGACTAGCGGGCGGTTACAATGAGCAGTTCTTC.

The chain uses TRBV7-3 and TRBJ2-6; unclear D gene. This CDR3 is built from 19 residues. Trimming took off 5 bases at V and 5 bases at J, with 25 bases between the two ends. Germline assignment: CDR1 SGHTA and CDR2 FQGTGA. CDR3 sequence reads: CASSLDSDALQSRANVLTF. The CDR3 DNA is TGTGCCAGCAGCCTAGATTCAGACGCTTTACAAAGTCGGGCCAACGTCCTGACTTTC. Supplemented by reference TRBV7-3 and TRBJ2-6, the full variable domain reads GAGVSQTPSNKVTEKGKYVELRCDPISGHTALYWYRQSLGQGPEFLIYFQGTGAADDSGLPNDRFFAVRPEGSVSTLKIQRTERGDSAVYLCASSLDSDALQSRANVLTFGAGSRLTVL.

The chain links TRBV7-9 to TRBJ2-1, with a weak D call TRBD2 (6 bases). Deletions cut 2 bases from V and 2 bases from J, with 13 bases between. Germline loops: CDR1 SEHNR, CDR2 FQNEAQ (reference sequence). The CDR3 is made up of 16 amino acids. CDR3 DNA: TGTGCCAGCAGCTTATCACTAGCCCTAGCCTACAATGAGCAGTTCTTC. Residues: CASSLSLALAYNEQFF.

The chain uses TRBV5-8 and TRBJ1-4; D is unclear. CDR1 and CDR2 (germline): SGHTS, YDEGEE. V was trimmed by 6 bases and J by 8 bases, leaving 17 bases between them. CDR3 length: 14 amino acids. The CDR3 DNA sequence: TGTGCCAGCACCCTTACCTGGACGGAAGAAAAACTGTTTTTT. Amino acid sequence: CASTLTWTEEKLFF.

The chain has TRBV16 and TRBJ2-1; no definite D call. Trimming took 1 base from V and 7 from J, leaving 8 bases between them. Germline values: CDR1 KGHSY, CDR2 FQNENV. CDR3 size: 13 residues. The CDR3 here is CASSQFPLNEQFF. The CDR3 region has the DNA TGTGCCAGCAGCCAATTCCCCCTAAATGAGCAGTTCTTC.

The CDR3 spells CASSPYSPGNEQFF. The CDR3 DNA is TGCGCCAGCAGCCCCTACAGCCCAGGAAATGAGCAGTTCTTC. The chain uses TRBV10-2 and TRBJ2-1, with D uncertain. The CDR3 is made up of 14 amino acids. The V gene's germline CDR1 is WSHSY and CDR2 SAAADI. Trimming cost V 6 bases and J 7 bases, with 16 bases left between them.

This clone was seen more than once but under ten times. The J gene is TRBJ1-2, the V gene TRBV19; the D is unclear. Trimming took off 1 base at V and 0 bases at J, with 18 bases between the two ends. The CDR3 runs 18 residues. CDR1 LNHDA and CDR2 SQIVND come from the germline V gene (reference sequence). CDR3 bases: TGTGCCAGTAGTATAGGATGGCGGAGGGCTCTTACTAACTATGGCTACACCTTC. Its translation: CASSIGWRRALTNYGYTF. Full variable domain (remainder filled in from reference TRBV19 and TRBJ1-2): DGGITQSPKYLFRKEGQNVTLSCEQNLNHDAMYWYRQDPGQGLRLIYYSQIVNDFQKGDIAEGYSVSREKKESFPLTVTSAQKNPTAFYLCASSIGWRRALTNYGYTFGSGTRLTVV.

The chain carries TRBV5-1 and TRBJ1-2; 9 nucleotides align to TRBD1. Germline loops: CDR1 SGHRS, CDR2 YFSETQ. The trim removed 0 bases at V and 8 bases at J, leaving 5 bases unmatched. The CDR3 consists of 14 residues. In nucleotides, the CDR3 is TGCGCCAGCAGCTTGGCTCGGACAGGGGAAGGCTACACCTTC. Translating gives CASSLARTGEGYTF. Together with reference TRBV5-1 and TRBJ1-2, the CDR3 gives the full variable domain: KAGVTQTPRYLIKTRGQQVTLSCSPISGHRSVSWYQQTPGQGLQFLFEYFSETQRNKGNFPGRFSGRQFSNSRSEMNVSTLELGDSALYLCASSLARTGEGYTFGSGTRLTVV.

The gene calls are TRBV1 and TRBJ2-7; the table gives TRBD1 as D, unverified against the DNA. TRBV1 is shown as a pseudogene. The CDR3 runs 12 residues. CDR3 sequence reads: CTSGSDSYEQYF. The CDR3 DNA follows: TGCACCAGCGGATCGGACAGCTACGAGCAGTACTTC.

The chain employs TRBV28 and TRBJ1-1; D might be TRBD1 (5 bases). CDR1 is MDHEN and CDR2 is SYDVKM in the germline V gene. Deletions cut 1 base from V and 1 base from J, with 10 bases between. The CDR3 contains 15 residues. The CDR3 sequence: CASSLFVDTNTEAFF. Here the CDR3 DNA reads TGTGCCAGCAGTTTATTTGTGGACACGAACACTGAAGCTTTCTTT.

The J gene is TRBJ2-1, the V gene TRBV7-8; no clear D gene. Germline loops: CDR1 SGHVS, CDR2 FQNEAQ. Trimming removed 1 base at V and 7 bases at J, with 5 bases between. The CDR3 spans 12 residues. The DNA of the CDR3 is TGTGCCAGCAGCTTAGGCAGAAATGAGCAGTTCTTC. Its translation is CASSLGRNEQFF.

J is TRBJ2-1 and V is TRBV27, with 8 nucleotides matching TRBD1. Germline V CDR1 and CDR2: MNHEY, SMNVEV (reference sequence). CDR3 length equals 14 residues. V lost 3 bases to trimming and J lost 3 bases; unmatched junction nucleotides: 1. In DNA form, the CDR3 reads TGTGCCAGCAGTTTCGGACAGGGCTACAATGAGCAGTTCTTC. Its protein product is CASSFGQGYNEQFF.

The chain recombines TRBV12-2 with TRBJ2-7. TRBV12-2 is described as a pseudogene. This CDR3 has 15 amino acids. CDR3: CASRLAPGTTYEQYF. CDR3 sequence (DNA): TGTGCAAGTCGCTTAGCTCCGGGGACGACTTACGAGCAGTACTTC.

The chain carries TRBV4-1 and TRBJ2-3; 8 nucleotides line up with TRBD1. The trim removed 4 bases at V and 3 bases at J, leaving 6 bases unmatched. CDR3 length: 15 residues. Germline V gives CDR1 MGHRA, CDR2 YSYEKL. The CDR3 loop is CASSPLTGDTDTQYF. DNA of the CDR3: TGCGCCAGCAGCCCCCTGACAGGGGATACAGATACGCAGTATTTT.

The rearrangement links TRBV27 to TRBJ2-7; TRBD2 is a possible D gene (6 bases). The CDR3 spans 16 residues. V was cut by 3 bases and J by 0 bases, with 15 bases left in between. Germline CDR1 reads MNHEY; CDR2 reads SMNVEV (reference sequence). The CDR3, as DNA: TGTGCCAGCAGTTTTTCATTCGGGACTCACTCCTACGAGCAGTACTTC. This gives the protein CASSFSFGTHSYEQYF.

The chain links TRBV10-3 to TRBJ2-7; D uncertain. From germline, CDR1 is ENHRY and CDR2 SYGVKD. With 3 bases removed from V and 3 bases from J, the gap between germline ends came to 9 bases. The CDR3 has 13 residues. The CDR3 region is CAISDRIDYEQYF. The CDR3 DNA is TGTGCCATCAGTGACAGGATAGACTACGAGCAGTACTTC.

The chain joins TRBV7-2 to TRBJ2-3, with a tentative D call TRBD2 (7 bases). The V gene lost 7 bases and the J gene lost 1 base, with 15 bases spanning the gap. Germline loops: CDR1 SGHTA, CDR2 FQGNSA. The CDR3 loop spans 15 amino acids. This CDR3 reads CASTSGGARTDTQYF. The DNA for the CDR3 is TGTGCCAGCACCTCTGGGGGGGCCCGCACAGATACGCAGTATTTT.

The V gene is TRBV5-1, the J gene TRBJ1-1; D not resolved. The CDR3 loop spans 15 amino acids. Between the trimmed V and J ends, which lost 0 bases and 0 bases, there was a span of 9 bases. Per the germline V gene, CDR1 is SGHRS and CDR2 is YFSETQ. In DNA form, the CDR3 reads TGCGCCAGCAGCTTGGAGGGAGGTCTGAACACTGAAGCTTTCTTT. It yields the protein CASSLEGGLNTEAFF.